This TCR beta chain was captured in a study of cytomegalovirus exposure and HLA in healthy donors. General observations from the study: In a later analysis, several top co-occurrence clusters appeared linked to parvovirus B19, influenza, CMV and Epstein-Barr virus. Cytomegalovirus association was assigned to over 150 TCR beta chains. An ancestry cluster, one associated with Asian ancestry, reportedly showed fewer N-insertions than the roughly 700-donor mean in a later analysis. Segments of the TCR beta V type were, in most cases, productive about 87% or about 30% of the time in an earlier analysis.

The PCR made use of 60 Vbeta and 13 Jbeta primers. Sequencing used immunoSEQ multiplex PCR; TCRdb keeps in-frame clones, though not all of them. This table holds some 65,000 clones, 62% found once. Details on this clone: Its antigen remains unidentified.

This CDR3 spans 20 amino acids. Trimming removed 5 bases at V and 0 bases at J, with 26 bases between. CDR1 is KGHSH, CDR2 LQKENI, per germline. Sequencing was carried out using PBMCs. The receptor's source is a man younger than 40 in good health and CMV-seronegative. The rearrangement joins TRBV18 to TRBJ1-5; perhaps TRBD1 as D (6 bases). CDR3 coding DNA: TGTGCCAGCTCATCCCGGGACACGGGACACCAAATTTATAGCAATCAGCCCCAGCATTTT. This translates into CASSSRDTGHQIYSNQPQHF.